These 3 T cell receptor beta chains came from one sample sequenced in a study of T cell responses to AZD1222 COVID-19 vaccine. Using immunoSEQ multiplex PCR, the repertoire was profiled, and TCRdb retains in-frame clones only, with some absent. The sample shows 140,000 to 150,000 clones, roughly 92% of them seen only once. The source material was peripheral blood, sampled on day 0 of AZD1222 vaccination. These receptors were obtained from an adult in good health.

The CDR3 region is CASSVSDNQPQHF. For the CDR3, the DNA is TGTGCCAGCAGCGTGTCAGACAATCAGCCCCAGCATTTT. The chain joins TRBV9 to TRBJ1-5; D unresolved. Trimming pared 2 bases from V and 3 bases from J, leaving 6 bases between. CDR1 is SGDLS, CDR2 YYNGEE, per germline. This CDR3 comprises 13 residues.

This chain's CDR3 is CASSLALGIQETQYF. CDR3 in DNA: TGCGCCAGCAGCTTGGCCTTGGGGATCCAAGAGACCCAGTACTTC. V usage is TRBV5-1 and J usage is TRBJ2-5; D uncertain. CDR3 length: 15 amino acids. Trimming pared 0 bases from V and 1 base from J, leaving 10 bases between. Germline V gene data show CDR1 as SGHRS and CDR2 as YFSETQ.

The chain is built from TRBV19 and TRBJ2-3; the D is unclear. This CDR3 spans 15 amino acids. The V gene lost 3 bases and the J gene lost 3 bases, with 13 bases spanning the gap. Germline CDR1 LNHDA, CDR2 SQIVND (reference sequence). DNA for the CDR3: TGTGCCAGTAGTATCGTTGGTAGGGAAACAGATACGCAGTATTTT. Translated, it gives CASSIVGRETDTQYF. Full variable domain (remainder filled in from reference TRBV19 and TRBJ2-3): DGGITQSPKYLFRKEGQNVTLSCEQNLNHDAMYWYRQDPGQGLRLIYYSQIVNDFQKGDIAEGYSVSREKKESFPLTVTSAQKNPTAFYLCASSIVGRETDTQYFGPGTRLTVL.